This is a list of T cell receptor beta chains from one sample in a study of T cells in Graves' hyperthyroidism and ophthalmopathy. MiXCR was run by TCRdb on the multiplex PCR reads, yielding one entry per CDR3 protein. Among roughly 510,000 distinct CDR3 sequences listed, about a fifth were seen once. The sample taken for sequencing was blood. The receptors shown here come from a man younger than 30 with Graves' hyperthyroidism. Each CDR3 is given with its conserved first and last residue. The D gene is left open where the match is weak. The size field is filled for only some rows; it gives once, few, many or a size class.

>TRBV28|.|TRBD1|TRBJ1-1
TGTGCCAGCAGTTCAGGGCACAGGGGGACTGAAGCTTTCTTT
CASSSGHRGTEAFF
>TRBV5-1|many|TRBD1|TRBJ2-2
TGCGCCAGCAGCTTCACAGGGGGCGCGCCCATGACCGGGGAGCTGTTTTTT
CASSFTGGAPMTGELFF
>TRBV12-3/TRBV12-4|many|TRBD1|TRBJ1-5
TGTGCCAGCAGCCAGGACAGGAGTAATCAGCCCCAGCATTTT
CASSQDRSNQPQHF
>TRBV6-5|.|TRBD1|TRBJ2-5
TGTGCCAGCAGTTCACCCGGGACAGATCTCTCCGAGACCCAGTACTTC
CASSSPGTDLSETQYF
>TRBV7-7|few|.|TRBJ2-5
TGTGCCAGCAGCTTATTACCCAGTCCCCATGAGACCCAGTACTTC
CASSLLPSPHETQYF
>TRBV19|many|.|TRBJ1-1
TGTGCCAGTAGTATTCAGGGTTACACTGAAGCTTTCTTT
CASSIQGYTEAFF
>TRBV6-2/TRBV6-3|many|.|TRBJ1-1
TGTGCCAGCAGTTTCGCTGGGGAGGTCACTGAAGCTTTCTTT
CASSFAGEVTEAFF
>TRBV12-3/TRBV12-4|.|.|TRBJ1-5
TGTGCCAGCAGCCACCAGGGTGGCGGTCAGCCCCAGCATTTT
CASSHQGGGQPQHF
>TRBV20-1|many|.|TRBJ2-5
TGCAGTGCTAGAAACTTTGTTGGCCAAGAGACCCAGTACTTC
CSARNFVGQETQYF
>TRBV28|many|.|TRBJ1-1
TGTGCCAGCAGTTTTACCAGGGCGAACACTGAAGCTTTCTTT
CASSFTRANTEAFF
>TRBV2|many|TRBD2|TRBJ2-7
TGTGCCAGCAGTGACTTAGCGGGTTCGAGCTCCTACGAGCAGTACTTC
CASSDLAGSSSYEQYF
>TRBV5-6|few|TRBD1|TRBJ1-2
TGTGCCAGCAGCTCGCAGGGGGACCATGGCTACACCTTC
CASSSQGDHGYTF
>TRBV28|.|.|TRBJ2-5
TGTGCCAGCAGTCGGGACTGGATCAGCGAGACCCAGTACTTC
CASSRDWISETQYF
>TRBV11-2|many|.|TRBJ1-1
TGTGCCAGCAGCTTATTTGGGGGGCTAGGGAACACTGAAGCTTTCTTT
CASSLFGGLGNTEAFF
>TRBV14|few|TRBD1|TRBJ2-7
TGTGCCAGCAGCAAGGATCGAGGGGGCCGCGCCTACGAGCAGTACTTC
CASSKDRGGRAYEQYF
>TRBV20-1|.|.|TRBJ2-7
TGCAGTGCCATCCCCACACATGTTAACCACGAGCAGTACTTC
CSAIPTHVNHEQYF
>TRBV6-1|many|.|TRBJ1-1
TGTGCCAGCAGGAAGGGGGGTTTTGAAGCTTTCTTT
CASRKGGFEAFF
>TRBV18|many|.|TRBJ1-2
TGTGCCAGCTCACGTGATACAGTAAACTATGGCTACACCTTC
CASSRDTVNYGYTF
>TRBV2|many|TRBD1|TRBJ2-7
TGTGCCAGCTTGCCGGACAGGGGCTACGAGCAGTACTTC
CASLPDRGYEQYF
>TRBV4-1|.|.|TRBJ2-5
TGCGCCAGCAGCCAAGAGGGAACGCAGACCCAGTACTTC
CASSQEGTQTQYF
>TRBV28|.|.|TRBJ2-4
TGTGCCAGCAATGCGGCTAGCCTCGAAAACATTAAGTACTTC
CASNAASLENIKYF
>TRBV2|.|TRBD1|TRBJ1-5
TGTGCCAGCAGTAGGGACAGCCGAGGGAGCAATCAGCCCCAGCATTTT
CASSRDSRGSNQPQHF
>TRBV4-2|many|.|TRBJ1-2
TGTGCCAGCAGCCAAGAAGTACAGGGTTGGGGCTACACCTTC
CASSQEVQGWGYTF
>TRBV5-1|few|.|TRBJ2-2
TGCGCCAGCAGCGCGGACAGGACAGGGAGGGAGCCGTTTTTT
CASSADRTGREPFF
>TRBV12-3/TRBV12-4|many|TRBD1|TRBJ2-7
TGTGCCAGCAGGCGACAGGGGGGTACCTACGAGCAGTACTTC
CASRRQGGTYEQYF